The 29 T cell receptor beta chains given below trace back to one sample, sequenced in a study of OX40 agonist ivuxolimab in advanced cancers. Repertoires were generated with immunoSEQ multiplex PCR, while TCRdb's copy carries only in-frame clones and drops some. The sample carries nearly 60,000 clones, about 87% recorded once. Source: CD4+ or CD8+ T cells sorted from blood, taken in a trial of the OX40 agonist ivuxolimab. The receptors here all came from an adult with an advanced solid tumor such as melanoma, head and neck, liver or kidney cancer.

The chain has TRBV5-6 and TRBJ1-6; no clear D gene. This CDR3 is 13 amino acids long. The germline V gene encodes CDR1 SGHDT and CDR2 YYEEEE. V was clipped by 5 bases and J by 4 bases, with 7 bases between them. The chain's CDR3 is CASRRRYNSPLHF. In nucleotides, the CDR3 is TGTGCCAGCAGACGACGGTATAATTCACCCCTCCACTTT.

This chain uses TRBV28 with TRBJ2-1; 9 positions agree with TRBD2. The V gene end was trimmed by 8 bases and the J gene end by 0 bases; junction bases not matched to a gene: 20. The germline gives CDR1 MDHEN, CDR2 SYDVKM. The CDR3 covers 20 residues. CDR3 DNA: TGTGCCAGCTCACAAGTCCCGGGACTAGCCAGCCTATTCTCCTACAATGAGCAGTTCTTC. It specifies CASSQVPGLASLFSYNEQFF. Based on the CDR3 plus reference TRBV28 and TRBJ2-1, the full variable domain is DVKVTQSSRYLVKRTGEKVFLECVQDMDHENMFWYRQDPGLGLRLIYFSYDVKMKEKGDIPEGYSVSREKKERFSLILESASTNQTSMYLCASSQVPGLASLFSYNEQFFGPGTRLTVL.

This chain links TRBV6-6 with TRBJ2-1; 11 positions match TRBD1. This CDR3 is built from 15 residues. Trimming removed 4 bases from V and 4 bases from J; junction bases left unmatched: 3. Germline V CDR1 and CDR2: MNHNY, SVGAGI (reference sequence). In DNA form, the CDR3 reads TGTGCCAGCAGTTCCGGGACAGGGGGGTACAATGAGCAGTTCTTC. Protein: CASSSGTGGYNEQFF.

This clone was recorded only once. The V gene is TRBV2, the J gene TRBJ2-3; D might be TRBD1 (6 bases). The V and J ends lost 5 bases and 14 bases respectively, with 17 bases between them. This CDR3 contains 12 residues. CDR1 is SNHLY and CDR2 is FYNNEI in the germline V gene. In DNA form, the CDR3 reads TGTGCCAGCAGTCTACAGGGTAATGTTCTGTATTTT. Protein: CASSLQGNVLYF.

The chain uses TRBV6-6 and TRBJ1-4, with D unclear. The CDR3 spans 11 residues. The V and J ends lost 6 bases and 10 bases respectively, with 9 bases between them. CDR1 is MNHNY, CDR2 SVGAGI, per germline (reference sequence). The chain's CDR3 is CASRSVGKLFF. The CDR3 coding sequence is TGTGCCAGCAGGAGTGTGGGAAAACTGTTTTTT.

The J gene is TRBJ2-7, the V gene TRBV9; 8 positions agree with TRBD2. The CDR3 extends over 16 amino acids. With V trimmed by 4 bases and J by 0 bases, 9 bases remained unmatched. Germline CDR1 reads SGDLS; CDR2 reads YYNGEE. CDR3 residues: CASSKESGTSSYEQYF. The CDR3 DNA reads TGTGCCAGCAGCAAAGAGAGCGGGACTAGCTCCTACGAGCAGTACTTC.

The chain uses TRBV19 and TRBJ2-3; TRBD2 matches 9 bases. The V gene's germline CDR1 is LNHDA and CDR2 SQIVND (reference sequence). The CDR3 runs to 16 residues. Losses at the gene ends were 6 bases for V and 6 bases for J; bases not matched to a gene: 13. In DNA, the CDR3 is TGTGCCAGTAGGGACCCCTCAGCGGGAGGAACTGATACGCAGTATTTT. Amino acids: CASRDPSAGGTDTQYF.

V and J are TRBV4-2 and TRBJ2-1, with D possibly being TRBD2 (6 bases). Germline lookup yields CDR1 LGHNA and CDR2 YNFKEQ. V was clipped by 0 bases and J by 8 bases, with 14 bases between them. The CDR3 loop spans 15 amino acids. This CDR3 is CASSQDLGTEYEQFF. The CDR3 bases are TGTGCCAGCAGCCAAGATTTAGGGACTGAGTATGAGCAGTTCTTC.

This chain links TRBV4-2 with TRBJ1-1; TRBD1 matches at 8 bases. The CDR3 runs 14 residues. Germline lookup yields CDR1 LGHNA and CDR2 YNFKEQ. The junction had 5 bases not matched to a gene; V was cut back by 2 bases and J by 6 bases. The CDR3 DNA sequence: TGTGCCAGCAGCCAACCAGGGGGCGAGGCTGAAGCTTTCTTT. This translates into CASSQPGGEAEAFF.

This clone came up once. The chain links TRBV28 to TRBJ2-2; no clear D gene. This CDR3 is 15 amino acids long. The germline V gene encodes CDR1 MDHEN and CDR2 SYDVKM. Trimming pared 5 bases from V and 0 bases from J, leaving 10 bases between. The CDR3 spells CASSETRPNTGELFF. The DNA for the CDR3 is TGTGCCAGCAGTGAGACTCGACCGAACACCGGGGAGCTGTTTTTT.

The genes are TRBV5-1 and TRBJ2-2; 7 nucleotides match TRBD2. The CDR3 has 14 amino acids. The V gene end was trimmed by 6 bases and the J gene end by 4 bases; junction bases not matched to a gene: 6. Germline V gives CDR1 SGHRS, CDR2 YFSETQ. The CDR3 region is CASTLPGGTGELFF. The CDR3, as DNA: TGCGCCAGCACCCTCCCGGGGGGCACCGGGGAGCTGTTTTTT.

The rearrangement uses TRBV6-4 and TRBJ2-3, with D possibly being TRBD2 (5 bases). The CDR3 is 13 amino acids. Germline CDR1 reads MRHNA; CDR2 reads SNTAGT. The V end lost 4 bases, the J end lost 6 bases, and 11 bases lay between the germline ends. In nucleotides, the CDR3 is TGTGCCAGCAGTGGTGCTAGCAGGGATACGCAGTATTTT. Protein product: CASSGASRDTQYF.

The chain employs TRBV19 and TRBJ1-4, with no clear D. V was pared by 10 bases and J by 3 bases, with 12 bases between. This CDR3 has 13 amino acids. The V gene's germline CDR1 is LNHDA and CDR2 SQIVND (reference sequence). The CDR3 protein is CATQDGPNEKLFF. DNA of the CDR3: TGTGCCACCCAGGACGGACCTAATGAAAAACTGTTTTTT.

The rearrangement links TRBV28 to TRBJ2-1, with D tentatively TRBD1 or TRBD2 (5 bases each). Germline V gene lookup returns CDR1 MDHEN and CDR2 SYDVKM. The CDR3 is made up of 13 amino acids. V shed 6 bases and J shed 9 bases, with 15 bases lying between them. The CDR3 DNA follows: TGTGCCAGCAGATTTCAGGGAGTTCGTGAGCAGTTCTTC. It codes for CASRFQGVREQFF.

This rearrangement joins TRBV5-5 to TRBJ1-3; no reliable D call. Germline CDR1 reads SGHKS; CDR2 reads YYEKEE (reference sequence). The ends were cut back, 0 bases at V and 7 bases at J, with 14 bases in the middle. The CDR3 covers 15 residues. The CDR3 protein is CASSLVAGFGNTIYF. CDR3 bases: TGTGCCAGCAGCTTGGTGGCGGGGTTCGGGAACACCATATATTTT.

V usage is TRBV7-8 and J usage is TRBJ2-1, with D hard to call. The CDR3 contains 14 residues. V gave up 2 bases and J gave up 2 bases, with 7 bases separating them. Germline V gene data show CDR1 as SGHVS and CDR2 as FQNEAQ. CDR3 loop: CASSLMWAYNEQFF. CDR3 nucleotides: TGTGCCAGCAGCTTAATGTGGGCCTACAATGAGCAGTTCTTC.

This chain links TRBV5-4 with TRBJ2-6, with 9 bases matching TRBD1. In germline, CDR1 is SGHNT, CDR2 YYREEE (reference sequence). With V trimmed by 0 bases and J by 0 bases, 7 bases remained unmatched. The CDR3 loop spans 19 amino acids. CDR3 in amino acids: CASSLATGGPSSGANVLTF. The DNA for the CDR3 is TGTGCCAGCAGCTTGGCAACAGGGGGCCCCAGCTCTGGGGCCAACGTCCTGACTTTC. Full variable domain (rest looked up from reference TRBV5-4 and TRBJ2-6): ETGVTQSPTHLIKTRGQQVTLRCSSQSGHNTVSWYQQALGQGPQFIFQYYREEENGRGNFPPRFSGLQFPNYSSELNVNALELDDSALYLCASSLATGGPSSGANVLTFGAGSRLTVL.

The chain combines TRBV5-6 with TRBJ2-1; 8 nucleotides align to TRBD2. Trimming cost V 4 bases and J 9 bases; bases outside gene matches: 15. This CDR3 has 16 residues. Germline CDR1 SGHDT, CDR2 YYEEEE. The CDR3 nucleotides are TGTGCCAGCAGCCCGCCCCTAGCGGGCCGTGGACGTGAGCAGTTCTTC. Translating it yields CASSPPLAGRGREQFF.

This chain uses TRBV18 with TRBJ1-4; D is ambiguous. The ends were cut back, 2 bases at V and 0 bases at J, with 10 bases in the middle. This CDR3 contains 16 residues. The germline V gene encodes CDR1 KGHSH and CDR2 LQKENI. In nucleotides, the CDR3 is TGTGCCAGCTCACCAGATCAGAGGGCAACTAATGAAAAACTGTTTTTT. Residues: CASSPDQRATNEKLFF.

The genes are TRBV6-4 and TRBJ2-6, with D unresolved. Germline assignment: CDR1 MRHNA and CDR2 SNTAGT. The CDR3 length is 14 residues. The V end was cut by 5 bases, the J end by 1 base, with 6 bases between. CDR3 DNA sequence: TGTGCCAGCAGTACACAATCTGGGGCCAACGTCCTGACTTTC. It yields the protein CASSTQSGANVLTF.

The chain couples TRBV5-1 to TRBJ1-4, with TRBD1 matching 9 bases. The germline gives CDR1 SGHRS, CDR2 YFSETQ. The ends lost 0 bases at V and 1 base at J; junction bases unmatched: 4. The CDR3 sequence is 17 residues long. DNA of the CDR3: TGCGCCAGCAGCTTGGTTCCGGGACAGGGAACTAATGAAAAACTGTTTTTT. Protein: CASSLVPGQGTNEKLFF.

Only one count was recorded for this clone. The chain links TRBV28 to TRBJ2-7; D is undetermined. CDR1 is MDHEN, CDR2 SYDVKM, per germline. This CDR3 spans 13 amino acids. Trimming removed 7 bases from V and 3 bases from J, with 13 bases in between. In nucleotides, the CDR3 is TGTGCCAGCACATCCCTCTCGGTCTACGAGCAGTACTTC. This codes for CASTSLSVYEQYF.

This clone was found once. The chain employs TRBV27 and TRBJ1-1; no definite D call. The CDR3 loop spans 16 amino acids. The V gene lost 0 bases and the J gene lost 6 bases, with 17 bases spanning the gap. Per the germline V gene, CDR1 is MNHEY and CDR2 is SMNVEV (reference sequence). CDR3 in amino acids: CASSLSIFQERSEAFF. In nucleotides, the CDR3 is TGTGCCAGCAGTTTATCGATTTTCCAGGAGCGGTCTGAAGCTTTCTTT.

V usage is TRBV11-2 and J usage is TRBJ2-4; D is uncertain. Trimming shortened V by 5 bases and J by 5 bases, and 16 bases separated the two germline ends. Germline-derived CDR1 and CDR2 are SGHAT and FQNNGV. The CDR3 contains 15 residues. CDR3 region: CASSRPADRENIQYF. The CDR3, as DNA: TGTGCCAGCAGCCGACCCGCTGACCGGGAAAACATTCAGTACTTC.

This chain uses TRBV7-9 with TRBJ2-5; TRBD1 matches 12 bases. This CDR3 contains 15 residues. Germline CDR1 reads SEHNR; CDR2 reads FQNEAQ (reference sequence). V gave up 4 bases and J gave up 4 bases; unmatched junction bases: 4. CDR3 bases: TGTGCCAGCAGCTCGGGACAGGGGGCCAGAGAGACCCAGTACTTC. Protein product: CASSSGQGARETQYF.

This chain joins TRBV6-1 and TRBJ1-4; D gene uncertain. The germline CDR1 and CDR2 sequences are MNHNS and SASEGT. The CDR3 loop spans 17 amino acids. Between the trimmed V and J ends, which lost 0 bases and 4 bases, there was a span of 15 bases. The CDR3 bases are TGTGCCAGCAGTGAAGCGAGATCTAGCCGGTTTAATGAAAAACTGTTTTTT. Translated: CASSEARSSRFNEKLFF.

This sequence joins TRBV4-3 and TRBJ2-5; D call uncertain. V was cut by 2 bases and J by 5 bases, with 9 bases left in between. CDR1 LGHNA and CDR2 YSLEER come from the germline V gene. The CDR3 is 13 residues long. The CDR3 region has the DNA TGCGCCAGCAGCCAACTAGTCGGGGAGACCCAGTACTTC. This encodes CASSQLVGETQYF.

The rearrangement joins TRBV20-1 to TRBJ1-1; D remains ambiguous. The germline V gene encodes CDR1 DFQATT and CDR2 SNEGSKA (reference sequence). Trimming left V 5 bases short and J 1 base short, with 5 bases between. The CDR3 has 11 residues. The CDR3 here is CSARQNTEAFF. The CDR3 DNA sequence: TGCAGTGCTCGCCAGAACACTGAAGCTTTCTTT.

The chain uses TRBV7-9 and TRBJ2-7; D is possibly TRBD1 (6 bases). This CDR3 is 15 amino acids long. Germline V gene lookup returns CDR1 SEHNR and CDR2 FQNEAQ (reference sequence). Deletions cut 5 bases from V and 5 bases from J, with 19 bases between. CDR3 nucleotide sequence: TGTGCCAGCAGCCCGGGACACTTGGGCATAAACGAGCAGTACTTC. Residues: CASSPGHLGINEQYF. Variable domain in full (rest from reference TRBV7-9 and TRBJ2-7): DTGVSQNPRHKITKRGQNVTFRCDPISEHNRLYWYRQTLGQGPEFLTYFQNEAQLEKSRLLSDRFSAERPKGSFSTLEIQRTEQGDSAMYLCASSPGHLGINEQYFGPGTRLTVT.